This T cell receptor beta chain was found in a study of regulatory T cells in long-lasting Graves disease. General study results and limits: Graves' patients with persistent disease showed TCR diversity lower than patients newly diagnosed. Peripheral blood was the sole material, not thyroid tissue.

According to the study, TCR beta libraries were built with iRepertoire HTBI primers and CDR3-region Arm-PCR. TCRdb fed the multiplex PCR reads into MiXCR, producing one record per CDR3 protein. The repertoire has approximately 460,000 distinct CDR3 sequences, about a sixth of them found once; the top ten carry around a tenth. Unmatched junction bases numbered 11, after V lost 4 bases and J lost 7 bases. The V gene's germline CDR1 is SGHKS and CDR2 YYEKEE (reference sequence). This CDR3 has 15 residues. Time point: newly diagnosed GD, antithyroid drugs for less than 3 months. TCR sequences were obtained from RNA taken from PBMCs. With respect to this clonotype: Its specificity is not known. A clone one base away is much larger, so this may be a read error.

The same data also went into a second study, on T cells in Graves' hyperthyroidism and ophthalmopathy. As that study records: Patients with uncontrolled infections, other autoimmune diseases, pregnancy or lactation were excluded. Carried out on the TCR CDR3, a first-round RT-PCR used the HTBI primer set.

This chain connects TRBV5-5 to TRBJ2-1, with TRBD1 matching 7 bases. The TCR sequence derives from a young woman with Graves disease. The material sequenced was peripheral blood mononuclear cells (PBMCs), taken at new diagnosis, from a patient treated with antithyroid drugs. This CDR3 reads CASSQGGSTTNEQFF. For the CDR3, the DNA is TGTGCCAGCAGCCAAGGGGGCTCGACTACTAATGAGCAGTTCTTC.